These 26 T cell receptor beta chains came from one sample sequenced in a study of shared T cell receptors in the human thymus. TCRdb's table, derived via immunoSEQ multiplex PCR, lists solely in-frame clones and lacks some. The data show under 850,000 clones, roughly 88% seen once. These data were likewise used in another study, on human thymus T cells.

The specimen sequenced was thymocytes. These receptor sequences come from a boy younger than two with a congenital heart defect.

The V gene is TRBV27, the J gene TRBJ2-7; D not resolved. In germline, CDR1 is MNHEY, CDR2 SMNVEV (reference sequence). The V and J ends lost 5 bases and 4 bases respectively, with 15 bases between them. The CDR3 is 14 residues long. CDR3 bases: TGTGCCAGCAGTCTAACAAGAGGTGGATACGAGCAGTACTTC. As protein: CASSLTRGGYEQYF.

This rearrangement joins TRBV30 to TRBJ2-7; tentative D call: TRBD1 (5 bases). Germline V gives CDR1 GTSNPN, CDR2 SVGIG (reference sequence). V was shortened by 3 bases and J by 3 bases, with 21 bases between the two germline ends. CDR3 length: 16 residues. The CDR3 protein is CAWRYRSWRQNYEQYF. As DNA, the CDR3 is TGTGCCTGGAGATACCGGTCTTGGAGACAGAACTACGAGCAGTACTTC.

This chain joins TRBV28 and TRBJ2-7; unclear D gene. Trimming removed 4 bases from V and 1 base from J, with 20 bases in between. This CDR3 contains 17 residues. Germline CDR1 MDHEN, CDR2 SYDVKM. CDR3 nucleotides: TGTGCCAGCAGTTCTCAACAACCGGGTACTCTTTCCTACGAGCAGTACTTC. It yields the protein CASSSQQPGTLSYEQYF.

The chain is built from TRBV4-1 and TRBJ2-3; tentative D call: TRBD2 (6 bases). V was pared by 2 bases and J by 7 bases, with 28 bases between. CDR3 length equals 19 residues. From germline, CDR1 is MGHRA and CDR2 YSYEKL. The CDR3: CASSQKGLGRTGEAYTQYF. The CDR3 DNA reads TGCGCCAGCAGCCAAAAAGGCCTGGGGAGGACCGGGGAGGCCTATACGCAGTATTTT.

J is TRBJ1-2 and V is TRBV5-1; TRBD1 agrees at 7 bases. In germline, CDR1 is SGHRS, CDR2 YFSETQ. CDR3 size: 13 residues. Trimming cost V 0 bases and J 8 bases; bases outside gene matches: 4. The CDR3 region is CASSLEGTVGYTF. CDR3 sequence (DNA): TGCGCCAGCAGCTTGGAAGGGACAGTCGGCTACACCTTC. The whole variable domain, filled in from reference TRBV5-1 and TRBJ1-2, reads KAGVTQTPRYLIKTRGQQVTLSCSPISGHRSVSWYQQTPGQGLQFLFEYFSETQRNKGNFPGRFSGRQFSNSRSEMNVSTLELGDSALYLCASSLEGTVGYTFGSGTRLTVV.

As concerns this clone: Other nucleotide sequences in the sample specify the same CDR3. This rearrangement joins TRBV5-1 to TRBJ2-5; D gene unclear. Trimming pared 2 bases from V and 2 bases from J, leaving 7 bases between. Germline CDR1 SGHRS, CDR2 YFSETQ. This CDR3 comprises 13 residues. The CDR3: CASSLRDQETQYF. The CDR3 DNA is TGCGCCAGCAGCTTAAGAGATCAAGAGACCCAGTACTTC. Supplemented by reference TRBV5-1 and TRBJ2-5, the full variable domain reads KAGVTQTPRYLIKTRGQQVTLSCSPISGHRSVSWYQQTPGQGLQFLFEYFSETQRNKGNFPGRFSGRQFSNSRSEMNVSTLELGDSALYLCASSLRDQETQYFGPGTRLLVL.

This sequence joins TRBV7-9 and TRBJ2-7; TRBD1 matches at 8 bases. CDR3 size: 17 residues. The germline V gene encodes CDR1 SEHNR and CDR2 FQNEAQ (reference sequence). With V trimmed by 4 bases and J by 0 bases, 11 bases remained unmatched. The CDR3 nucleotides read TGTGCCAGCAGCTCACCCCGGGACAGGCCGGTCTCCTACGAGCAGTACTTC. Its translation is CASSSPRDRPVSYEQYF.

The chain combines TRBV28 with TRBJ2-3; D not resolved. The ends were cut back, 8 bases at V and 2 bases at J, with 20 bases in the middle. The CDR3 is made up of 16 amino acids. Germline V gene data show CDR1 as MDHEN and CDR2 as SYDVKM. This CDR3 is CASSKRGSLNTDTQYF. The CDR3 coding sequence is TGTGCCAGCTCTAAAAGAGGCTCCTTGAACACAGATACGCAGTATTTT.

The V gene is TRBV9, the J gene TRBJ2-7, with 8 bases aligning to TRBD2. Germline trimming cut 3 bases from V and 2 bases from J; bases unmatched to any gene: 10. CDR3 size: 16 residues. CDR1 and CDR2 (germline): SGDLS, YYNGEE. The CDR3 coding sequence is TGTGCCAGCAGCGCCGCTTCTAGCGGGCCAGCCTACGAGCAGTACTTC. Amino acid sequence: CASSAASSGPAYEQYF.

This chain joins TRBV27 and TRBJ2-7, with TRBD2 matching 13 bases. The CDR3 is 17 residues long. The V segment lost 5 bases and the J segment 6 bases; nucleotides outside the gene matches: 13. The germline CDR1 and CDR2 sequences are MNHEY and SMNVEV (reference sequence). CDR3 in DNA: TGTGCCAGCAGTGTAAATGGACTAGCGGGAGTAGCGCGCGAGCAGTACTTC. Translation gives CASSVNGLAGVAREQYF.

The V gene is TRBV27, the J gene TRBJ2-3; the match to TRBD2 covers 10 bases. The germline V gene has CDR1 MNHEY and CDR2 SMNVEV (reference sequence). The trim removed 3 bases at V and 4 bases at J, leaving 7 bases unmatched. The CDR3 has 16 amino acids. The CDR3 DNA reads TGTGCCAGCAGTTTCCTAGCGGGAGCTCTCTCAGATACGCAGTATTTT. Protein: CASSFLAGALSDTQYF.

This chain connects TRBV28 to TRBJ1-5, with 8 bases that match TRBD1. With V trimmed by 5 bases and J by 5 bases, 14 bases remained unmatched. Germline V CDR1 and CDR2: MDHEN, SYDVKM. The CDR3 totals 17 residues. CDR3 nucleotides: TGTGCCAGCAGTCCATGGCCAGGGGGCCAGGGGGATCAGCCCCAGCATTTT. Protein sequence: CASSPWPGGQGDQPQHF. Variable domain in full (rest from reference TRBV28 and TRBJ1-5): DVKVTQSSRYLVKRTGEKVFLECVQDMDHENMFWYRQDPGLGLRLIYFSYDVKMKEKGDIPEGYSVSREKKERFSLILESASTNQTSMYLCASSPWPGGQGDQPQHFGDGTRLSIL.

The CDR3 spells CASSQGGLLNTEAFF. The CDR3 nucleotides read TGTGCCAGCAGCCAAGGGGGACTCCTGAACACTGAAGCTTTCTTT. This chain uses TRBV14 with TRBJ1-1, with a possible D match to TRBD1 (5 bases). V lost 1 base and J 0 bases, leaving 9 bases between the germline ends. The germline V gene encodes CDR1 SGHDN and CDR2 FVKESK. This CDR3 has 15 amino acids.

V is TRBV6-4 and J is TRBJ1-1; maybe TRBD1 (5 bases). Germline assignment: CDR1 MRHNA and CDR2 SNTAGT. This CDR3 is built from 14 residues. Trimming cost V 5 bases and J 3 bases, with 13 bases left between them. The CDR3 DNA is TGTGCCAGCAGTTGCAGGGTGGTGGACACTGAAGCTTTCTTT. Its translation: CASSCRVVDTEAFF.

This chain links TRBV19 with TRBJ2-5; TRBD2 is a possible D gene (6 bases). Germline CDR1 is LNHDA and CDR2 is SQIVND (reference sequence). Trimming pared 7 bases from V and 2 bases from J, leaving 14 bases between. The CDR3 has 14 residues. CDR3 in DNA: TGTGCCAGTAAGGCGGGACGAGCTCAAGAGACCCAGTACTTC. The encoded protein is CASKAGRAQETQYF.

The chain recombines TRBV27 with TRBJ1-5; possibly TRBD1 for D (5 bases). CDR1 and CDR2 from the germline V gene are MNHEY and SMNVEV (reference sequence). Trimming removed 2 bases at V and 2 bases at J, with 22 bases between. The CDR3 is made up of 19 amino acids. CDR3 sequence (DNA): TGTGCCAGCAGTTTACGGGGCAGGAACGGGAGAGGGGGCAATCAGCCCCAGCATTTT. Translating it yields CASSLRGRNGRGGNQPQHF.

The chain is built from TRBV6-5 and TRBJ2-3; D is unresolved. This CDR3 spans 15 amino acids. V dropped 7 bases and J dropped 0 bases, with 14 bases sitting between them. The V gene's germline CDR1 is MNHEY and CDR2 SVGAGI. This CDR3 reads CASTSRPTSTDTQYF. CDR3 DNA: TGTGCCAGCACCTCAAGGCCGACTAGCACAGATACGCAGTATTTT.

This chain joins TRBV21-1 and TRBJ1-4. TRBV21-1 is tagged as a pseudogene. CDR3 length: 17 residues. The CDR3 here is CASSKGREGVTNEKLFF. In nucleotides, the CDR3 is TGTGCCAGCAGCAAAGGGAGGGAAGGGGTGACTAATGAAAAACTGTTTTTT.

This clone was picked up a small number of times. The rearrangement links TRBV6-1 to TRBJ2-3, with D unresolved. Germline CDR1 and CDR2: MNHNS and SASEGT. The CDR3 loop spans 13 amino acids. The ends were cut back, 7 bases at V and 2 bases at J, with 10 bases in the middle. The CDR3 loop reads CASTVTFTDTQYF. CDR3 DNA: TGTGCCAGCACGGTTACCTTCACAGATACGCAGTATTTT.

In its sample, this clone was seen once. The rearrangement joins TRBV11-2 to TRBJ1-1; D gene unclear. Germline CDR1 reads SGHAT; CDR2 reads FQNNGV. The length of the CDR3 is 14 residues. The V gene lost 0 bases and the J gene lost 6 bases, with 11 bases spanning the gap. DNA for the CDR3: TGTGCCAGCAGCTTAGACGGGATACGCGCTGAAGCTTTCTTT. It specifies CASSLDGIRAEAFF.

The sample holds a few counts of this clone. The rearrangement uses TRBV10-3 and TRBJ2-5; TRBD1 might be the D (5 bases). Germline V lookup: CDR1 ENHRY, CDR2 SYGVKD. This CDR3 spans 12 amino acids. V lost 4 bases and J 5 bases, leaving 8 bases between the germline ends. CDR3 nucleotide sequence: TGTGCCATCAGTGGCAGGGTTGAGACCCAGTACTTC. Translation gives CAISGRVETQYF.

The chain recombines TRBV7-9 with TRBJ1-1; D may be TRBD1 (5 bases). The CDR3 has 12 amino acids. Per germline, CDR1 SEHNR and CDR2 FQNEAQ (reference sequence). V was clipped by 6 bases and J by 11 bases, with 16 bases between them. CDR3 sequence: CASSLSYGGAFF. The CDR3 DNA follows: TGTGCCAGCAGTTTATCTTACGGGGGGGCTTTCTTT.

The J gene is TRBJ1-2, the V gene TRBV27, with a possible D match to TRBD1 (6 bases). Germline V lookup: CDR1 MNHEY, CDR2 SMNVEV (reference sequence). V shed 6 bases and J shed 5 bases, with 22 bases lying between them. The CDR3 length is 16 residues. As DNA, the CDR3 is TGTGCCAGCAGGCCAAATACAGGGAGCCCTTTTTATGGCTACACCTTC. Translating gives CASRPNTGSPFYGYTF.

This chain connects TRBV5-1 to TRBJ2-5; TRBD2 aligns across 12 bases. Germline V gives CDR1 SGHRS, CDR2 YFSETQ. Losses at the gene ends were 4 bases for V and 5 bases for J; bases not matched to a gene: 9. This CDR3 region has 16 residues. CDR3: CASSLLLAGGGETQYF. In DNA, the CDR3 is TGCGCCAGCAGCCTGTTACTAGCGGGAGGTGGGGAGACCCAGTACTTC.

The chain combines TRBV7-2 with TRBJ2-1; 11 bases agree with TRBD2. Germline V gene data show CDR1 as SGHTA and CDR2 as FQGNSA. The CDR3 totals 18 residues. With V trimmed by 7 bases and J by 0 bases, 11 bases remained unmatched. In DNA form, the CDR3 reads TGTGCCAGCACCCAGGGGGGGACTAGCGGTAGCTCCTACAATGAGCAGTTCTTC. It encodes CASTQGGTSGSSYNEQFF.

This clone was picked up one time. The chain has TRBV7-3 and TRBJ2-1; TRBD2 agrees at 12 bases. The CDR3 extends over 17 amino acids. The germline CDR1 and CDR2 sequences are SGHTA and FQGTGA. The ends lost 0 bases at V and 9 bases at J; junction bases unmatched: 9. The CDR3 region is CASSLTPLAGGFGEQFF. DNA of the CDR3: TGTGCCAGCAGCTTAACCCCCCTAGCGGGAGGGTTTGGTGAGCAGTTCTTC.